This T cell receptor (beta chain) was sequenced in a study of a mutant IDH1 vaccine in newly diagnosed glioma. Study-wide context: Initiation of the vaccine course occurred 4-6 weeks after radiotherapy alone, or alongside temozolomide cycles. The week-35 safety follow-up was V12, and the week-47 study end was V13.

The repertoire was sequenced with immunoSEQ multiplex PCR; TCRdb's copy has only in-frame clones and lacks some. The sample has over 55,000 clones, roughly 76% seen once. Remarks on this clone: No antigen is known for it.

Regarding time point: week 35, safety follow-up. With topical imiquimod, each dose of the vaccine consisted of 300 ug of mutant IDH1 20-mer peptide. The clonotype originates from a middle-aged man with glioma. This sample comprised PBMCs, obtained from a glioma patient whose treatment included an IDH1 peptide vaccine.

The DNA for the CDR3 is TGTGCCAGCAGTGACAAACTAGCGGGAGGCCCAGATACGCAGTATTTT. Encoded protein: CASSDKLAGGPDTQYF. The chain is built from TRBV6-4 and TRBJ2-3, with 12 nucleotides matching TRBD2. V lost 2 bases, J lost 4 bases, and 4 bases stayed unmatched. The V gene's germline CDR1 is MRHNA and CDR2 SNTAGT. The CDR3 has 16 amino acids.